This T cell receptor beta chain was observed in a study of blood T cell repertoires in COVID-19. The repertoire was sequenced with immunoSEQ multiplex PCR; TCRdb's copy has only in-frame clones and lacks some. The sample has 150,000 to 200,000 clones, about 85% seen once. Trimming removed 1 base at V and 10 bases at J, with 14 bases between. The CDR3 length is 15 residues. The germline CDR1 and CDR2 sequences are SGHTA and FQGNSA. The V and J genes are TRBV7-2 and TRBJ1-6, with D hard to call. This clonotype originated in a person between 65 and 79 years old with COVID-19, enrolled during active disease. Input material: peripheral blood. CDR3 in amino acids: CASSLVGQEESPLHF. As DNA, the CDR3 is TGTGCCAGCAGCTTAGTCGGGCAGGAGGAATCACCCCTCCACTTT.